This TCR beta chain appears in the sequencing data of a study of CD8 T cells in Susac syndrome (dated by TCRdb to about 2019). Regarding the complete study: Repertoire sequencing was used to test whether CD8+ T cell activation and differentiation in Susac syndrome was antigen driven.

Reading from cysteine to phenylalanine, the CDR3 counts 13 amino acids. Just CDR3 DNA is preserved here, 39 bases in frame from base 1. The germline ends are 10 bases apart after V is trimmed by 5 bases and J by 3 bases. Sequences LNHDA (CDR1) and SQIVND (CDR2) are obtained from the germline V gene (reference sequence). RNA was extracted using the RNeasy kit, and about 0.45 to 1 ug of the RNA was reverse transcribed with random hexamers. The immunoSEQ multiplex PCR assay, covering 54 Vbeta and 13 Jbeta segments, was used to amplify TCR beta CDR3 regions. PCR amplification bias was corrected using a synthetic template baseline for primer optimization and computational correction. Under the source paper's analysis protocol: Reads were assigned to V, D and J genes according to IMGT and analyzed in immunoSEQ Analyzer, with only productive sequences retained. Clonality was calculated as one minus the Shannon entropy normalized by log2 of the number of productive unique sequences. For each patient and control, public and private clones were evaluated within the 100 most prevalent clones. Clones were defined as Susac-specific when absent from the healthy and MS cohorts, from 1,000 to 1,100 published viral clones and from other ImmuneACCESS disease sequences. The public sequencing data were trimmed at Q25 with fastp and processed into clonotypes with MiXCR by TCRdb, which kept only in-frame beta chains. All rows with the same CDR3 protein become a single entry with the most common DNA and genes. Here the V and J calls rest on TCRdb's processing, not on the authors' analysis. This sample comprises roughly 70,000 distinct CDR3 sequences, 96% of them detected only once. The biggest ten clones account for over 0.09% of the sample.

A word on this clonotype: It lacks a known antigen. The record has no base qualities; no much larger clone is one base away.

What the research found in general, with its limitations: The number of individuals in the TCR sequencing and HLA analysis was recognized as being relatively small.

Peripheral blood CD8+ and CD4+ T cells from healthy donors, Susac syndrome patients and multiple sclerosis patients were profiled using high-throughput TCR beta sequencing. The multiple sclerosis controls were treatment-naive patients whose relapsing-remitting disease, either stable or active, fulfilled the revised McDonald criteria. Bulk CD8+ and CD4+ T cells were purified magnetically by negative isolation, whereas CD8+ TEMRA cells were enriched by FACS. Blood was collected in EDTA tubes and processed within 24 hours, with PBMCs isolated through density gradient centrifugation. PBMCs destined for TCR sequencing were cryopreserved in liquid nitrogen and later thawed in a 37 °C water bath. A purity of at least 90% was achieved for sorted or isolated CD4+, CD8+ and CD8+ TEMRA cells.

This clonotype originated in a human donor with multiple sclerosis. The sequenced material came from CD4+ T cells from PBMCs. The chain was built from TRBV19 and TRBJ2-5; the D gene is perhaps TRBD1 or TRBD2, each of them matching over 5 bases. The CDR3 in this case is CASSPLGEETQYF. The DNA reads TGTGCCAGTAGTCCACTAGGGGAAGAGACCCAGTACTTC.